This TCR beta chain is drawn from a study of beta chain features in type 1 diabetes. Whole-study results and caveats: Patients with Type 1 diabetes showed moderately but significantly shorter TCRB CDR3s in all four CD4+ subsets. Whether HLA type influences TCRB rearrangement remained unresolved here.

Once sorted, every population was more than 95% pure. In germline, CDR1 is SGHNT, CDR2 YYREEE (reference sequence). This CDR3 is built from 14 residues. Trimming removed 3 bases at V and 4 bases at J, with 12 bases between. Since all of the isolated RNA was reverse transcribed, expressed TCRB transcripts were what got sequenced. Sequencing used immunoSEQ multiplex PCR; TCRdb keeps in-frame clones, though not all of them. This sample has around 280,000 clones, with 14% to 15% found just once. A word on this clone: Its matching antigen is unknown.

J is TRBJ2-3 and V is TRBV5-4; D may be TRBD1 (6 bases). Sequencing input: naive CD4+ T cells from blood. The TCR comes from a man younger than 35 with type 1 diabetes. Written as DNA, the CDR3 is TGTGCCAGCAGCTCGTTTAAGGGGGCAGATACGCAGTATTTT. Translated, it gives CASSSFKGADTQYF.